This note documents a single TCR beta chain sequence. This sample was included in a study of identical twins. TCRdb re-analysed the 5' RACE reads in MiXCR, keeping a single row per CDR3 protein. The sample lists about 1.7 million distinct CDR3 sequences, roughly 35% seen once, with roughly 0.3% in the top ten. Sequenced material: cord blood. This sequence originates from a newborn girl in good health.

This CDR3 reads CASSARLRTEAFF. The DNA for the CDR3 is TGTGCCAGCAGTGCTCGTCTTAGAACTGAAGCTTTCTTT. The chain couples TRBV2 to TRBJ1-1; D call uncertain. This CDR3 spans 13 amino acids. The V gene lost 4 bases and the J gene lost 5 bases, with 11 bases spanning the gap. Germline assignment: CDR1 SNHLY and CDR2 FYNNEI.